Ten or more counts support the clone carrying this T cell receptor (beta chain). Co-extracted RNA and DNA came from around 18-30 mg of unsorted bulk tissue. The record originates from a study of tumor-infiltrating lymphocytes in primary liver carcinoma. A constant-region primer served to make TCR beta cDNA from about 500 ng total RNA. Investigators got TCR beta libraries out of three nested multiplex PCR rounds, done with slightly modified ARM-PCR. The study ran its first two PCR rounds for 9 to 10 cycles each, using TRBV1-TRBV30 forward primers and a C-beta reverse primer. MiXCR, applied by TCRdb to the multiplex PCR reads, yields one record per CDR3 protein. In the table there are 70,000 to 75,000 distinct CDR3 sequences, 55% to 75% of which are singletons. The CDR3 loop spans 15 amino acids. CDR1 SGHTA and CDR2 FQGNSA come from the germline V gene. V was cut by 3 bases and J by 1 base, with 9 bases left in between.

This receptor was identified in a man aged 40-55 years with primary liver carcinoma and hepatitis B virus infection. The sequenced sample was liver tumor tissue from sampling region 4. Regarding subset: tumor region T4, right-lateral pole. The chain combines TRBV7-2 with TRBJ2-2, with D perhaps TRBD2 (5 bases). CDR3 loop: CASSFDGVNTGELFF. DNA of the CDR3: TGTGCCAGCAGCTTCGACGGGGTGAACACCGGGGAGCTGTTTTTT.